The TCR beta chain described here comes from a study of blood T cell repertoires in COVID-19. The length of the CDR3 is 15 residues. Unmatched junction bases numbered 11, after V lost 4 bases and J lost 5 bases. Germline V gene sequence: CDR1 SGHRS, CDR2 YFSETQ. Source study methods: Amplified reference gene primers provided the basis for estimating nucleated cell counts. Data came from immunoSEQ multiplex PCR; TCRdb stores just in-frame clones and leaves some out. The V and J calls and clone size are taken from that table; D and trimming were inferred from the DNA. The sample shows 250,000 to 300,000 clones, approximately 80% of them seen only once.

The sequencing input was peripheral blood. V and J are TRBV5-1 and TRBJ2-5; 7 bases match TRBD1. This TCR derives from a man in his fifties or sixties with acute or convalescent COVID-19. The chain's CDR3 is CASSNSQGNWETQYF. In DNA form, the CDR3 reads TGCGCCAGCAGCAACTCACAGGGGAATTGGGAGACCCAGTACTTC.